A selection of T cell receptor beta chains follows, all from one sample in a study of identical twins. TCRdb redid the calling of the 5' RACE reads with MiXCR, one entry per CDR3 protein. The data hold 1.5 million or so distinct CDR3 sequences, with about 30% observed a single time. Sequencing input: cord blood. These receptors all stem from a newborn girl in good health. Each CDR3 is given with its conserved first and last residue. The order of the fields is clone size, V gene, J gene, D gene, CDR3 protein, CDR3 DNA. A D gene is named only where the DNA matches it firmly. Not every row has a clone size; where given, it reads once, few, many or a size class.

NA	TRBV3-1	TRBJ2-3	NA	CASSQDGGAGRGGYTQYF	TGTGCCAGCAGCCAAGATGGAGGAGCGGGAAGGGGGGGATATACGCAGTATTTT
few	TRBV9	TRBJ1-2	TRBD1	CASSARDRGRVGYTF	TGTGCCAGCAGCGCGAGGGACAGGGGGCGCGTCGGCTACACCTTC
NA	TRBV7-2	TRBJ2-3	TRBD2	CASSSTWGAGGSTDTQYF	TGTGCCAGCAGCTCCACCTGGGGAGCGGGGGGGAGCACAGATACGCAGTATTTT
many	TRBV20-1	TRBJ2-1	TRBD2	CSATSGTYNEQFF	TGCAGCGCGACTAGCGGGACATACAATGAGCAGTTCTTC
few	TRBV7-2	TRBJ2-3	NA	CASSLVARPTDTQYF	TGTGCCAGCAGCTTAGTCGCGAGGCCCACAGATACGCAGTATTTT
few	TRBV7-9	TRBJ1-2	NA	CASSLGFPGGYTF	TGTGCCAGCAGCTTAGGTTTTCCGGGGGGCTACACCTTC
NA	TRBV10-3	TRBJ2-7	NA	CAISGSQRAYNEQYF	TGTGCCATCAGCGGGTCCCAGCGGGCGTACAATGAGCAGTACTTC
NA	TRBV20-1	TRBJ2-7	NA	CSARDRYRFYEQYF	TGCAGTGCTAGAGATCGGTATAGGTTCTACGAGCAGTACTTC
many	TRBV5-1	TRBJ1-2	NA	CASSLTDIYGYTF	TGCGCCAGCAGCTTGACAGACATCTATGGCTACACCTTC
few	TRBV6-6	TRBJ2-1	NA	CASSYSGTWGQFF	TGTGCCAGCAGTTACTCGGGGACTTGGGGGCAGTTCTTC
many	TRBV4-2	TRBJ2-5	TRBD2	CASSQGGGTTQETQYF	TGTGCCAGCAGCCAAGGAGGCGGGACTACGCAAGAGACCCAGTACTTC
NA	TRBV28	TRBJ1-2	NA	CASSSTGINYGYTF	TGTGCCAGCAGCTCCACAGGAATTAACTATGGCTACACCTTC
NA	TRBV4-2	TRBJ2-1	NA	CASSPRTGTGDEQFF	TGTGCCAGCAGCCCGCGCACCGGGACTGGGGATGAGCAGTTCTTC
few	TRBV12-3/TRBV12-4	TRBJ1-1	NA	CASKARRSAFF	TGTGCCAGCAAGGCCAGGCGGAGCGCTTTCTTT
few	TRBV29-1	TRBJ2-5	NA	CSARTTEAQYF	TGCAGCGCCCGGACAACAGAGGCCCAGTACTTC
NA	TRBV6-6	TRBJ2-7	NA	CASSYRGEFRYEQYF	TGTGCCAGCAGTTACAGAGGGGAGTTTCGGTACGAGCAGTACTTC
many	TRBV29-1	TRBJ1-2	NA	CSVEQNPNYGYTF	TGCAGCGTTGAACAGAACCCTAACTATGGCTACACCTTC
few	TRBV5-5	TRBJ2-7	TRBD2	CASSLFASGSYEQYF	TGTGCCAGCAGCTTGTTCGCTAGCGGGAGCTACGAGCAGTACTTC
NA	TRBV28	TRBJ1-5	TRBD1	CASSSGTVYSNQPQHF	TGTGCCAGCAGTTCCGGGACAGTCTATAGCAATCAGCCCCAGCATTTT
few	TRBV20-1	TRBJ2-1	NA	CSAREGLSSYNEQFF	TGCAGTGCTAGAGAGGGCCTGAGCTCCTACAATGAGCAGTTCTTC
NA	TRBV20-1	TRBJ1-5	NA	CSARPAPGLSPQHF	TGCAGTGCTAGACCCGCGCCCGGCCTATCGCCCCAGCATTTT
NA	TRBV14	TRBJ1-6	NA	CASRAGTANSPLHF	TGTGCCAGCAGAGCCGGGACGGCTAATTCACCCCTCCACTTT